Given below is one T cell receptor (beta chain) in context. In the original analysis: Nucleated cell counts were estimated from reference gene primer amplification. The assay was immunoSEQ multiplex PCR, and TCRdb's table has in-frame clones only and misses some. V and J calls and clone size are given by that table; D and trimming were obtained from the DNA. The data show about 59,000 clones, 90% to 95% seen once. The data were taken from a study of blood T cell repertoires in COVID-19. In the study overall: Specimens from acute and convalescent COVID-19 originated in the United States, Italy and Spain.

Specimen: peripheral blood. The clonotype originates from a human donor in a cohort sampled during active COVID-19.

The DNA of the CDR3 is TGTGCCAGCAGATGGGGACTAGCAGGCGAGCAGTACTTC. Residues: CASRWGLAGEQYF. The chain combines TRBV2 with TRBJ2-7; 9 bases are a match to TRBD2. The V and J ends lost 6 bases and 6 bases, in that order; junction bases with no gene match: 6. The CDR3 length is 13 residues. In germline, CDR1 is SNHLY, CDR2 FYNNEI.